One sample yielded the 22 T cell receptor beta chains listed below, sequenced in a study of identical twins. MiXCR, run by TCRdb on the 5' RACE reads, gives a single entry per CDR3 protein. The sample lists approximately 250,000 distinct CDR3 sequences, 5.5% to 7.5% occurring once. These data are also associated with another study on T cells expressing NK-cell markers.

Sequencing used CD8+ T cells sorted from blood. Source of these receptors: a woman between 18 and 30 years old in good health.

This chain uses TRBV25-1 with TRBJ2-3; D might be TRBD2 (5 bases). This CDR3 has 16 residues. Germline CDR1 and CDR2: MGHDK and SYGVNS. Trimming took off 0 bases at V and 6 bases at J, with 16 bases between the two ends. The CDR3 loop reads CASSEYRGSLMDTQYF. The CDR3 nucleotides are TGTGCCAGCAGTGAATATCGGGGTTCACTTATGGATACGCAGTATTTT.

The CDR3 spells CASSLSPAGGPYWNEQFF. As DNA, the CDR3 is TGTGCCAGCAGTTTGTCACCCGCGGGAGGCCCTTATTGGAATGAGCAGTTCTTC. The rearrangement joins TRBV27 to TRBJ2-1; 8 positions match TRBD2. The junction had 17 bases not matched to a gene; V was cut back by 3 bases and J by 7 bases. The length of the CDR3 is 18 residues. Germline V gene data show CDR1 as MNHEY and CDR2 as SMNVEV (reference sequence).

This clonotype occurred a few times. This sequence joins TRBV18 and TRBJ2-1, with 10 bases matching TRBD2. The trim removed 2 bases at V and 3 bases at J, leaving 1 base unmatched. The V gene's germline CDR1 is KGHSH and CDR2 LQKENI. This CDR3 is built from 15 residues. CDR3 sequence (DNA): TGTGCCAGCTCACCAAGCGGGGGGGACTACAATGAGCAGTTCTTC. Translation: CASSPSGGDYNEQFF.

CDR3 protein: CASSIDLAKKEIGELFF. The CDR3 DNA follows: TGTGCCAGTAGTATAGATCTGGCCAAAAAAGAGATCGGGGAGCTGTTTTTT. The J gene is TRBJ2-2, the V gene TRBV19; D gene ambiguous. CDR1 LNHDA and CDR2 SQIVND come from the germline V gene (reference sequence). V gave up 0 bases and J gave up 7 bases, with 18 bases separating them. The CDR3 totals 17 residues.

This clonotype was seen ten or more times. V is TRBV11-2 and J is TRBJ1-2, with 10 bases identical to TRBD1. The CDR3 runs to 14 residues. Germline V gene sequence: CDR1 SGHAT, CDR2 FQNNGV. Trimming removed 0 bases from V and 13 bases from J; junction bases left unmatched: 8. The CDR3 nucleotides are TGTGCCAGCAGCTTAGACGTTTCCGGGACAGGGGCCACCTTC. Translating it yields CASSLDVSGTGATF.

In its sample, this clonotype was seen many times. This chain connects TRBV12-3 or TRBV12-4 to TRBJ1-1; D unresolved. The CDR3 loop spans 12 amino acids. Trimming shortened V by 3 bases and J by 3 bases, and 5 bases separated the two germline ends. CDR3 nucleotides: TGTGCCAGCAGTTTCACAGACACTGAAGCTTTCTTT. It is translated as CASSFTDTEAFF.

A few counts support this clonotype. Here the CDR3 reads CASSSSSGGAETQYF. CDR3 nucleotide sequence: TGTGCCAGCAGTTCGTCTTCAGGGGGCGCGGAGACCCAGTACTTC. The chain recombines TRBV27 with TRBJ2-5, with 8 bases fitting TRBD1. CDR3 length equals 15 residues. Germline lookup yields CDR1 MNHEY and CDR2 SMNVEV (reference sequence). V trimming: 4 bases; J trimming: 5 bases; junction bases outside the gene matches: 9.

This clonotype was seen only a few times. This chain joins TRBV27 and TRBJ2-7; the match to TRBD1 covers 9 bases. Unmatched junction bases numbered 11, after V lost 5 bases and J lost 3 bases. The CDR3 has 16 residues. Looked up from germline, CDR1 is MNHEY and CDR2 is SMNVEV (reference sequence). Here the CDR3 DNA reads TGTGCCAGCAGTCCACTGGTGGGACAGGGTTTCTACGAGCAGTACTTC. Its protein is CASSPLVGQGFYEQYF.

This clonotype was detected only a few times. The chain joins TRBV10-2 to TRBJ2-1; 10 nucleotides line up with TRBD1. V was pared by 7 bases and J by 7 bases, with 1 base of the junction left unmatched. CDR1 is WSHSY, CDR2 SAAADI, per germline. The CDR3 is 12 amino acids. The CDR3: CASKDRGNEQFF. The CDR3 DNA follows: TGCGCCAGCAAGGACAGGGGGAATGAGCAGTTCTTC.

This clonotype appeared a few times. The chain combines TRBV25-1 with TRBJ1-2; D ambiguous. The CDR3 consists of 12 residues. V was trimmed by 8 bases and J by 2 bases, leaving 9 bases between them. CDR1 and CDR2 from the germline V gene are MGHDK and SYGVNS. CDR3: CASWVGNYGYTF. The CDR3 DNA reads TGTGCCAGCTGGGTTGGGAACTATGGCTACACCTTC.

This clonotype was observed many times. The chain uses TRBV6-1 and TRBJ2-1, with TRBD1 matching over 7 bases. Losses at the gene ends were 5 bases for V and 9 bases for J; bases not matched to a gene: 13. Germline V gene lookup returns CDR1 MNHNS and CDR2 SASEGT. This CDR3 has 15 residues. The DNA for the CDR3 is TGTGCCAGCAGTCCCGGGACAGACTCGGCTGGTGAGCAGTTCTTC. It is translated as CASSPGTDSAGEQFF.

This clonotype was seen many times. The gene calls are TRBV12-3 or TRBV12-4 and TRBJ2-2; a weak D match, TRBD2 (7 bases). Trimming left V 6 bases short and J 2 bases short, with 19 bases between. This CDR3 is 17 amino acids long. CDR3 coding DNA: TGTGCCAGCAGCCCCCAGGAGGGGGGGGATAACACCGGGGAGCTGTTTTTT. Its translation: CASSPQEGGDNTGELFF.

The chain combines TRBV20-1 with TRBJ2-7; D not resolved. The CDR3 loop spans 13 amino acids. Germline values: CDR1 DFQATT, CDR2 SNEGSKA (reference sequence). V was cut by 7 bases and J by 0 bases, with 13 bases left in between. The CDR3 coding sequence is TGCAGTGTAAGACGGCTCAACTCCTACGAGCAGTACTTC. It translates to CSVRRLNSYEQYF.

The chain combines TRBV7-8 with TRBJ2-2, with TRBD1 matching over 8 bases. The CDR3 is 15 residues long. With 2 bases clipped from V and 7 bases from J, the junction kept 6 bases outside the gene matches. CDR1 and CDR2 from the germline V gene are SGHVS and FQNEAQ. In DNA form, the CDR3 reads TGTGCCAGCAGCTTACGCAGGGGGCGGGACGGGGAGCTGTTTTTT. Translation: CASSLRRGRDGELFF.

J is TRBJ2-4 and V is TRBV7-9; a possible D gene is TRBD2 (5 bases). This CDR3 contains 17 residues. CDR1 and CDR2 from the germline V gene are SEHNR and FQNEAQ (reference sequence). V lost 4 bases, J lost 0 bases, and 16 bases lay in between. CDR3 loop: CASSSQFGGLAKNIQYF. The CDR3 bases are TGTGCCAGCAGCTCTCAATTCGGCGGACTAGCCAAAAACATTCAGTACTTC.

This clonotype has just a few counts. This chain links TRBV13 with TRBJ1-1; TRBD1 aligns across 12 bases. Germline V gives CDR1 PRHDT, CDR2 FYEKMQ (reference sequence). The CDR3 extends over 17 amino acids. With 4 bases clipped from V and 2 bases from J, the junction kept 8 bases outside the gene matches. This chain's CDR3 is CASSYGTGGADNTEAFF. CDR3 bases: TGTGCCAGCAGCTACGGGACAGGGGGCGCCGACAACACTGAAGCTTTCTTT. Variable domain in full (rest from reference TRBV13 and TRBJ1-1): AAGVIQSPRHLIKEKRETATLKCYPIPRHDTVYWYQQGPGQDPQFLISFYEKMQSDKGSIPDRFSAQQFSDYHSELNMSSLELGDSALYFCASSYGTGGADNTEAFFGQGTRLTVV.

There are a few counts of this clonotype. The rearrangement links TRBV5-6 to TRBJ1-1; 8 positions match TRBD1. Unmatched junction bases numbered 10, after V lost 6 bases and J lost 0 bases. CDR1 SGHDT and CDR2 YYEEEE come from the germline V gene. This CDR3 has 16 residues. CDR3 sequence: CASKKDRDWLNTEAFF. The CDR3 DNA reads TGTGCCAGCAAAAAGGACAGGGATTGGTTGAACACTGAAGCTTTCTTT. Full variable domain (missing parts from reference TRBV5-6 and TRBJ1-1): DAGVTQSPTHLIKTRGQQVTLRCSPKSGHDTVSWYQQALGQGPQFIFQYYEEEERQRGNFPDRFSGHQFPNYSSELNVNALLLGDSALYLCASKKDRDWLNTEAFFGQGTRLTVV.

This clonotype was detected many times. V is TRBV27 and J is TRBJ2-7; possible D gene TRBD2, 5 bases. Germline CDR1 is MNHEY and CDR2 is SMNVEV (reference sequence). The CDR3 is made up of 13 amino acids. V lost 0 bases and J lost 9, with 12 bases in between. The CDR3 DNA reads as TGTGCCAGCAGTTTATCCTCGGACCGGGGGCAGTACTTC. This translates into CASSLSSDRGQYF.

The rearrangement joins TRBV6-1 to TRBJ2-5; 12 bases are shared with TRBD2. The CDR3 length is 15 residues. Trimming cost V 5 bases and J 4 bases; bases outside gene matches: 5. Germline V CDR1 and CDR2: MNHNS, SASEGT. This chain's CDR3 is CASSPPSGGGETQYF. The CDR3 DNA is TGTGCCAGCAGTCCCCCTAGCGGGGGGGGAGAGACCCAGTACTTC.

This clonotype has just a few counts. The chain joins TRBV27 to TRBJ2-1, with D possibly matching TRBD2 (6 bases). The CDR3 runs to 12 residues. CDR1 and CDR2 from the germline V gene are MNHEY and SMNVEV (reference sequence). The V end was cut by 7 bases, the J end by 9 bases, with 13 bases between. The CDR3 nucleotides read TGTGCCAGCAATCAGAGGGGAGGTGAGCAGTTCTTC. Translation gives CASNQRGGEQFF.

In this sample, this clonotype turned up once. A much bigger clone sits one base away, suggesting this may be a read error. This chain connects TRBV12-3 or TRBV12-4 to TRBJ2-3, with TRBD2 identical over 9 bases. The CDR3 is 15 residues long. CDR3 nucleotide sequence: TGTGCCGGCAGTCCACTAGCGGGCACCACAGATACGCAGTATTTT. It encodes CAGSPLAGTTDTQYF.

This clonotype was found many times. The genes are TRBV5-1 and TRBJ2-3; 12 bases line up with TRBD2. CDR3 length equals 16 residues. Per the germline V gene, CDR1 is SGHRS and CDR2 is YFSETQ. With V trimmed by 6 bases and J by 6 bases, 11 bases remained unmatched. Written as DNA, the CDR3 is TGCGCCAGCATGAGGACTAGCGGGACCCAAACGGATACGCAGTATTTT. As protein: CASMRTSGTQTDTQYF.